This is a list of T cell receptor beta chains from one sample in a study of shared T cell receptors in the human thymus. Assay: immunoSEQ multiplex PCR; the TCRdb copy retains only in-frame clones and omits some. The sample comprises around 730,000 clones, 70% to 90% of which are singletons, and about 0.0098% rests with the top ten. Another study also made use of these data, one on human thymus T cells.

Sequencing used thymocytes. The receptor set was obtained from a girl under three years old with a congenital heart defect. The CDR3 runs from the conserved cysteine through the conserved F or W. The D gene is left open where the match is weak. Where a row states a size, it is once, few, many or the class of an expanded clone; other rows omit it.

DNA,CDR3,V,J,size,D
TGTGCCAGCAGTGTCGGACAGGGGGCTGGCGGGGTTCTTGAAAAACTGTTTTTT,CASSVGQGAGGVLEKLFF,TRBV6-1,TRBJ1-4,few,TRBD1
TGTGCCACCAGCACCGCCGTCAGGGGCCGTTCTGGAAACACCATATATTTT,CATSTAVRGRSGNTIYF,TRBV15,TRBJ1-3,NA,NA
TGCGCCAGCAGCCAAGCCTCGAGGGTCACACGGAGCTCTGGGGCCAACGTCCTGACTTTC,CASSQASRVTRSSGANVLTF,TRBV4-3,TRBJ2-6,NA,NA
TGTGCCAGCAGCTTGGACCCCACAGGACCCTACGAGCAGTACTTC,CASSLDPTGPYEQYF,TRBV5-4,TRBJ2-7,NA,NA
TGTGCCAGCAGGGGGGCAACAAAGGGGTCACAGGACTTTAGCACAGATACGCAGTATTTT,CASRGATKGSQDFSTDTQYF,TRBV27,TRBJ2-3,NA,NA
TGTGCCAGCTCCAATTCGGCCCACAGCTCCTACGAGCAGTACTTC,CASSNSAHSSYEQYF,TRBV18,TRBJ2-7,NA,NA
TGTGCCAGCCGTTGGAACCCCGGGGCTGAAGCTTTCTTT,CASRWNPGAEAFF,TRBV28,TRBJ1-1,NA,NA
TGTGCCAGCAGCTTATGGGATGACAGGGGGCTTTGGGAGCAGTACTTC,CASSLWDDRGLWEQYF,TRBV7-9,TRBJ2-7,few,TRBD1
TGTGCCAGCAGCTTAGGGCGGACTAACGGGGATTATGGCTACACCTTC,CASSLGRTNGDYGYTF,TRBV7-9,TRBJ1-2,NA,NA
TGTGCCAGCAGCGTAAGACAGAAAATCGCAACTAATGAAAAACTGTTTTTT,CASSVRQKIATNEKLFF,TRBV7-8,TRBJ1-4,NA,NA
TGCGCCAGCAGCCAAGGAAGTCAGGGGTACACTGAAGCTTTCTTT,CASSQGSQGYTEAFF,TRBV4-1,TRBJ1-1,NA,NA
TGTGCCAGCTCCCGGTTGCAGCGGGATGGCTACACCTTC,CASSRLQRDGYTF,TRBV18,TRBJ1-2,once,NA
TGTGCCAGCAGCTTCGGTATTCAAGCATACGAGCAGTACTTC,CASSFGIQAYEQYF,TRBV13,TRBJ2-7,NA,NA
TGTGCCATCAGTGGGGGACCTAACAGGGAGAGGTGGGATTCACCCCTCCACTTT,CAISGGPNRERWDSPLHF,TRBV10-3,TRBJ1-6,NA,NA
TGTGCCAGTAGTATAGGGCCCCTCTACGAGCAGTACTTC,CASSIGPLYEQYF,TRBV19,TRBJ2-7,NA,NA
TGTGCCAGCAGAGGGGGACAGGGGGCTACTGAAGCTTTCTTT,CASRGGQGATEAFF,TRBV25-1,TRBJ1-1,few,TRBD1
TGTGCCTGGAGTGGGCGGCTAATGCAAGAGACCCAGTACTTC,CAWSGRLMQETQYF,TRBV30,TRBJ2-5,NA,NA
TGTGCCAGCAGCTCCCTTACAGGGGGAGGCTATGGCTACACCTTC,CASSSLTGGGYGYTF,TRBV9,TRBJ1-2,NA,TRBD1
TGCGCCAGCAGCCCACGGGACTCCTCAATTGCAGATACGCAGTATTTT,CASSPRDSSIADTQYF,TRBV4-3,TRBJ2-3,few,NA
TGTGCCAGCAGCCAATTGGGGAGGATTAACTATGGCTACACCTTC,CASSQLGRINYGYTF,TRBV16,TRBJ1-2,once,NA
TGTGCCAGCAGTTTAAGAGGGATATTAAGGGCTAACTATGGCTACACCTTC,CASSLRGILRANYGYTF,TRBV27,TRBJ1-2,NA,NA
TGTGCCAGCAGTTTATCAAGGAGCTCCTATAATTCACCCCTCCACTTT,CASSLSRSSYNSPLHF,TRBV28,TRBJ1-6,NA,NA
TGCGCCAGCAGCCGTGGGGACAGTACTAACTATGGCTACACCTTC,CASSRGDSTNYGYTF,TRBV4-1,TRBJ1-2,NA,TRBD1
TGTGCCAGCAGCTTACCTCGACCGGCGGGGGAGAACACTGAAGCTTTCTTT,CASSLPRPAGENTEAFF,TRBV7-2,TRBJ1-1,once,NA
TGTGCCAGCCAGGGGTCCCTGGGGTCCCTCCACTTT,CASQGSLGSLHF,TRBV6-6,TRBJ1-6,few,NA
TGCGCCAGCAGCTTGGATTCTAGCGGGGCAGTCACAGATACGCAGTATTTT,CASSLDSSGAVTDTQYF,TRBV5-1,TRBJ2-3,NA,TRBD2